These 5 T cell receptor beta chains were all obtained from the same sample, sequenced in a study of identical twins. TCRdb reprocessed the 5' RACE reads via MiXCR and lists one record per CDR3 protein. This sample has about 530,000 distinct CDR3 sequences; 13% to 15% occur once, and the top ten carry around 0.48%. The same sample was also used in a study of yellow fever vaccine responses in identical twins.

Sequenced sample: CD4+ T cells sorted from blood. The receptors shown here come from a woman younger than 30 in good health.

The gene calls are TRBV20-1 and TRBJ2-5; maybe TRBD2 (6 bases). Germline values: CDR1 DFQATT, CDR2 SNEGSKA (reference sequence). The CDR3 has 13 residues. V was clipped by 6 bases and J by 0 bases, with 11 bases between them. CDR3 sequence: CSAPGLNQETQYF. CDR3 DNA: TGCAGTGCACCGGGACTGAACCAAGAGACCCAGTACTTC.

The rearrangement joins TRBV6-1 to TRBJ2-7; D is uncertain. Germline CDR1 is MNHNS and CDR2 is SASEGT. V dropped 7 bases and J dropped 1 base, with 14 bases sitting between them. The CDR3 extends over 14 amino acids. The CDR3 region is CASIGSADSYEQYF. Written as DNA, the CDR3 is TGTGCCAGCATAGGGTCGGCAGATTCCTACGAGCAGTACTTC.

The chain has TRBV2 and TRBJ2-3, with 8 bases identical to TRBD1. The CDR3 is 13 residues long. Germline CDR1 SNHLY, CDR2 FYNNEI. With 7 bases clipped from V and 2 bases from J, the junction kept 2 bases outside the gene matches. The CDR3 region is CASTRGPTDTQYF. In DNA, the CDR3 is TGTGCCAGCACCAGGGGGCCCACAGATACGCAGTATTTT.

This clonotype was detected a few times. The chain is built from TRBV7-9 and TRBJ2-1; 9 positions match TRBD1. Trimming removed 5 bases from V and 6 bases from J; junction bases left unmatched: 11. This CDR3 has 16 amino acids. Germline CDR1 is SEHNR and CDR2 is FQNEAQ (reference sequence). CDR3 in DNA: TGTGCCAGCAGCACGCGCGGACAGGGGATTCCCAATGAGCAGTTCTTC. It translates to CASSTRGQGIPNEQFF.

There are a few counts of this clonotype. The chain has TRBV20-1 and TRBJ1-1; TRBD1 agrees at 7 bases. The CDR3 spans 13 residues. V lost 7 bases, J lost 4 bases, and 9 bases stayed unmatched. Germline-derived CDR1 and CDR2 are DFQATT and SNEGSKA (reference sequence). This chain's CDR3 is CSVTGTVPTEAFF. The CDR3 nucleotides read TGCAGTGTAACAGGGACAGTCCCCACTGAAGCTTTCTTT.